These 20 T cell receptor beta chains originate from one sample sequenced in a study of T cells in Graves' hyperthyroidism and ophthalmopathy. RNA transcripts served as the template for amplifying TCR beta CDR3 regions. RT-PCR in the first round (using the HTBI primer set) targeted the TCR CDR3. TCRdb used MiXCR to reprocess the multiplex PCR reads, holding one entry per CDR3 protein. The table lists 90,000 to 120,000 distinct CDR3 sequences, roughly 15% of them singletons. Sequencing was performed on blood. These receptors all come from a woman in her 50s with Graves' hyperthyroidism.

V gene TRBV27 combines with J gene TRBJ2-7; 12 positions agree with TRBD2. The CDR3 length is 17 residues. With V trimmed by 5 bases and J by 5 bases, 13 bases remained unmatched. Germline CDR1 reads MNHEY; CDR2 reads SMNVEV (reference sequence). The CDR3 region is CASSRTNLAGGPDEQYF. CDR3 DNA: TGTGCCAGCAGTCGTACGAACCTAGCGGGAGGGCCTGACGAGCAGTACTTC.

This clonotype has ten or more counts. The V call is TRBV20-1, the J call TRBJ1-5; D uncertain. The V gene lost 0 bases and the J gene lost 11 bases, with 17 bases spanning the gap. Looked up from germline, CDR1 is DFQATT and CDR2 is SNEGSKA (reference sequence). CDR3 length equals 14 residues. The chain's CDR3 is CSARDSGGSLTQHF. As DNA, the CDR3 is TGCAGTGCTAGAGATTCGGGAGGCAGCCTGACCCAGCATTTT.

This clonotype occurred many times. This chain uses TRBV2 with TRBJ2-1; D possibly corresponds to TRBD2 (6 bases). Trimming took off 6 bases at V and 7 bases at J, with 16 bases between the two ends. Germline lookup yields CDR1 SNHLY and CDR2 FYNNEI. This CDR3 has 14 residues. CDR3 DNA sequence: TGTGCCAGCAGGCTAGCGCCACAGAGGAATGAGCAGTTCTTC. Encoded protein: CASRLAPQRNEQFF. Combining the CDR3 with reference TRBV2 and TRBJ2-1 gives the whole variable domain EPEVTQTPSHQVTQMGQEVILRCVPISNHLYFYWYRQILGQKVEFLVSFYNNEISEKSEIFDDQFSVERPDGSNFTLKIRSTKLEDSAMYFCASRLAPQRNEQFFGPGTRLTVL.

This clonotype was observed many times. The V and J genes are TRBV30 and TRBJ1-1; D not certain. This CDR3 comprises 15 residues. Per the germline V gene, CDR1 is GTSNPN and CDR2 is SVGIG (reference sequence). The chain's CDR3 is CALRARNWENTEAFF. The CDR3 bases are TGTGCGTTGAGGGCCCGAAATTGGGAGAACACTGAAGCTTTCTTT.

This clonotype was counted ten times or more. This CDR3 reads CASSVGLRDEQYF. CDR3 sequence (DNA): TGTGCCAGCAGCGTCGGGTTACGGGACGAGCAGTACTTC. The chain recombines TRBV7-9 with TRBJ2-7; D gene ambiguous. The germline gives CDR1 SEHNR, CDR2 FQNEAQ (reference sequence). V lost 5 bases to trimming and J lost 5 bases, with 13 bases between them. The CDR3 is made up of 13 amino acids.

This clonotype appeared many times. The chain employs TRBV28 and TRBJ1-5, with 8 positions matching TRBD1. The CDR3 is 15 amino acids. The germline V gene has CDR1 MDHEN and CDR2 SYDVKM. Trimming cost V 5 bases and J 1 base; bases outside gene matches: 4. Here the CDR3 DNA reads TGTGCCAGCAGTAGGACAGGGAAAAGCAATCAGCCCCAGCATTTT. Translating gives CASSRTGKSNQPQHF.

There are many counts of this clonotype. This chain links TRBV5-1 with TRBJ2-3, with 12 positions matching TRBD2. Germline CDR1 SGHRS, CDR2 YFSETQ. V was clipped by 0 bases and J by 2 bases; unmatched bases: 7. The CDR3 consists of 18 residues. CDR3 nucleotides: TGCGCCAGCAGCTTGGCGGCGGGACTAGCGGGTTTCACAGATACGCAGTATTTT. It specifies CASSLAAGLAGFTDTQYF. Full variable domain (remainder filled in from reference TRBV5-1 and TRBJ2-3): KAGVTQTPRYLIKTRGQQVTLSCSPISGHRSVSWYQQTPGQGLQFLFEYFSETQRNKGNFPGRFSGRQFSNSRSEMNVSTLELGDSALYLCASSLAAGLAGFTDTQYFGPGTRLTVL.

The V gene is TRBV5-1, the J gene TRBJ1-2; D ambiguous. The germline gives CDR1 SGHRS, CDR2 YFSETQ. V lost 0 bases, J lost 8 bases, and 14 bases lay in between. CDR3 length: 14 residues. The CDR3 sequence: CASSLDEGAGGYTF. The CDR3 DNA reads TGCGCCAGCAGCTTGGATGAGGGCGCCGGGGGCTACACCTTC.

This chain joins TRBV29-1 and TRBJ2-1, with 8 bases aligning to TRBD2. Germline-derived CDR1 and CDR2 are SQVTM and ANQGSEA. V shed 6 bases, J shed 7 bases, and the junction held 17 bases outside the gene matches. The CDR3 covers 16 residues. For the CDR3, the DNA is TGCAGCGTGCTACTAGGCCGGGGGGGGGTTCGAAATGAGCAGTTCTTC. Amino acids: CSVLLGRGGVRNEQFF.

Details on this clonotype: A read error is possible here, since a much larger clone lies one base away. The chain joins TRBV2 to TRBJ2-1; D is unclear. The CDR3 has 15 residues. Per germline, CDR1 SNHLY and CDR2 FYNNEI. Here the CDR3 DNA reads TGTGCCAGCAGTGAAAGTGCAGCCTCCTACGATGAGCAGTTCTTC. Protein sequence: CASSESAASYDEQFF.

This clonotype was picked up many times. This chain uses TRBV27 with TRBJ2-2; D call uncertain. There are 11 residues in the CDR3. The V gene lost 7 bases and the J gene lost 4 bases, with 4 bases spanning the gap. Germline CDR1 MNHEY, CDR2 SMNVEV (reference sequence). CDR3 bases: TGTGCCAGCACTAGCACCGGGGAGCTGTTTTTT. Its protein product is CASTSTGELFF.

This clonotype has a count of ten or more. The chain joins TRBV5-8 to TRBJ1-2, with TRBD1 identical over 8 bases. CDR3 length: 16 residues. Trimming removed 4 bases from V and 2 bases from J; junction bases left unmatched: 10. Germline CDR1 reads SGHTS; CDR2 reads YDEGEE. The CDR3 DNA reads TGTGCCAGCAGCCCACCGACAGGGGATCCCAACTATGGCTACACCTTC. Its translation is CASSPPTGDPNYGYTF.

This clonotype was seen many times. This chain links TRBV10-3 with TRBJ1-2, with 9 bases that match TRBD1. Per the germline V gene, CDR1 is ENHRY and CDR2 is SYGVKD. CDR3 size: 14 residues. The ends lost 4 bases at V and 8 bases at J; junction bases unmatched: 8. DNA for the CDR3: TGTGCCATCAGTGTGTCCGGACAGGGGAACGGCTACACCTTC. It encodes CAISVSGQGNGYTF.

This clonotype has at least ten counts. This sequence joins TRBV11-2 and TRBJ1-1; TRBD1 matches 10 bases. The CDR3 contains 15 residues. Germline lookup yields CDR1 SGHAT and CDR2 FQNNGV. Trimming cost V 0 bases and J 5 bases; bases outside gene matches: 3. This CDR3 reads CASSLDGTGATEAFF. CDR3 coding DNA: TGTGCCAGCAGCTTAGATGGGACAGGGGCAACTGAAGCTTTCTTT.

Ten or more counts support this clonotype. This chain connects TRBV7-9 to TRBJ2-1; 8 bases align to TRBD1. Germline CDR1 SEHNR, CDR2 FQNEAQ (reference sequence). The CDR3 is made up of 15 amino acids. Losses at the gene ends were 5 bases for V and 1 base for J; bases not matched to a gene: 4. CDR3 amino acids: CASSQTGASYNEQFF. In nucleotides, the CDR3 is TGTGCCAGCAGCCAGACAGGGGCTTCCTACAATGAGCAGTTCTTC. Together with reference TRBV7-9 and TRBJ2-1, the CDR3 gives the full variable domain: DTGVSQNPRHKITKRGQNVTFRCDPISEHNRLYWYRQTLGQGPEFLTYFQNEAQLEKSRLLSDRFSAERPKGSFSTLEIQRTEQGDSAMYLCASSQTGASYNEQFFGPGTRLTVL.

Many counts were recorded for this clonotype. The chain employs TRBV6-2 or TRBV6-3 and TRBJ1-4, with TRBD1 matching 8 bases. Germline loops: CDR1 MNHEY, CDR2 SVGEGT. This CDR3 has 17 amino acids. The J segment lost 3 bases and the V segment lost 5 bases, leaving 11 bases of the junction unmatched. The CDR3 region is CASSPGQGRTANEKLFF. The CDR3 nucleotides are TGTGCCAGCAGTCCCGGACAGGGAAGGACGGCTAATGAAAAACTGTTTTTT.

There are many counts of this clonotype. This rearrangement joins TRBV12-3 or TRBV12-4 to TRBJ2-7, with 8 positions matching TRBD1. The CDR3 covers 17 residues. After removal of 3 bases from V and 2 bases from J, the junction contained 12 bases not matched to a gene. The CDR3 protein is CASSFGATGALPYEQYF. The CDR3 bases are TGTGCCAGCAGTTTCGGAGCGACAGGGGCCCTCCCCTACGAGCAGTACTTC.

In this sample, this clonotype turned up many times. V and J are TRBV12-3 or TRBV12-4 and TRBJ1-1; D perhaps matches TRBD1 (6 bases). Trimming took off 4 bases at V and 2 bases at J, with 11 bases between the two ends. The CDR3 covers 14 residues. CDR3 in amino acids: CASSYGQRNTEAFF. The DNA for the CDR3 is TGTGCCAGCAGTTACGGACAGCGAAACACTGAAGCTTTCTTT.

There are many counts of this clonotype. The chain has TRBV18 and TRBJ1-4; D remains ambiguous. V lost 6 bases, J lost 7 bases, and 9 bases lay in between. The CDR3 has 12 amino acids. Germline V gene sequence: CDR1 KGHSH, CDR2 LQKENI. In DNA, the CDR3 is TGTGCCAGCTCCGGGCGATCTGAAAAACTGTTTTTT. It specifies CASSGRSEKLFF.

This clonotype was counted ten times or more. The chain has TRBV6-1 and TRBJ2-2; perhaps D is TRBD1 or TRBD2 (6 bases each). Germline CDR1 reads MNHNS; CDR2 reads SASEGT. Trimming shortened V by 5 bases and J by 5 bases, and 15 bases separated the two germline ends. The CDR3 has 15 residues. This CDR3 is CASSPYGGGTGELFF. Here the CDR3 DNA reads TGTGCCAGCAGTCCCTACGGAGGGGGTACCGGGGAGCTGTTTTTT.